The 17 T cell receptor beta chains given below trace back to one sample, sequenced in a study of blood T cell repertoires in COVID-19. Generated by immunoSEQ multiplex PCR, the TCRdb table keeps only in-frame clones and is missing some. Among 300,000 to 350,000 clones listed, 75% to 90% were seen once. The sequenced sample consisted of PBMCs or T cells enriched from blood (not recorded which). The receptors stem from a man under 40 who had recovered from COVID-19.

The chain is built from TRBV27 and TRBJ1-6; no definite D call. V was shortened by 10 bases and J by 8 bases, with 18 bases between the two germline ends. This CDR3 comprises 14 residues. CDR1 is MNHEY and CDR2 is SMNVEV in the germline V gene (reference sequence). The CDR3 region is CATKVGPFYSPLHF. For the CDR3, the DNA is TGTGCCACCAAGGTGGGCCCATTTTATTCACCCCTCCACTTT.

The V gene is TRBV25-1, the J gene TRBJ2-7, with D maybe TRBD2 (5 bases). V shed 10 bases and J shed 0 bases, with 19 bases lying between them. CDR1 is MGHDK and CDR2 is SYGVNS in the germline V gene. The CDR3 consists of 15 residues. CDR3 residues: CATSPLRGTSYEQYF. CDR3 DNA: TGTGCCACCTCACCCCTCCGGGGAACCTCCTACGAGCAGTACTTC.

This chain joins TRBV6-5 and TRBJ1-2; a possible D gene is TRBD1 (6 bases). The CDR3 contains 12 residues. V was clipped by 7 bases and J by 3 bases, with 9 bases between them. Germline-derived CDR1 and CDR2 are MNHEY and SVGAGI. DNA for the CDR3: TGTGCCAGCACCGGACAGTACTATGGCTACACCTTC. This translates into CASTGQYYGYTF.

V gene TRBV28 combines with J gene TRBJ1-5, with 7 bases that match TRBD1. The CDR3 covers 15 residues. Germline CDR1 reads MDHEN; CDR2 reads SYDVKM. V was clipped by 3 bases and J by 5 bases; unmatched bases: 7. The CDR3 here is CASSFPGTAYQPQHF. Here the CDR3 DNA reads TGTGCCAGCAGTTTCCCCGGGACAGCTTATCAGCCCCAGCATTTT. The complete variable domain, with remaining parts taken from reference TRBV28 and TRBJ1-5, reads DVKVTQSSRYLVKRTGEKVFLECVQDMDHENMFWYRQDPGLGLRLIYFSYDVKMKEKGDIPEGYSVSREKKERFSLILESASTNQTSMYLCASSFPGTAYQPQHFGDGTRLSIL.

The genes are TRBV9 and TRBJ1-3; 8 bases map to TRBD1. Trimming at V came to 4 bases and at J to 4 bases, leaving 10 bases not matched to a gene. Germline V gene data show CDR1 as SGDLS and CDR2 as YYNGEE. This CDR3 contains 16 residues. The CDR3 coding sequence is TGTGCCAGCAGCCCTTGGGCCGGGACAGGCGGAAACACCATATATTTT. Translating it yields CASSPWAGTGGNTIYF.

V is TRBV9 and J is TRBJ1-3; the D gene is possibly TRBD1 (6 bases). The ends were cut back, 3 bases at V and 0 bases at J, with 10 bases in the middle. This CDR3 contains 15 residues. Germline V gives CDR1 SGDLS, CDR2 YYNGEE. In nucleotides, the CDR3 is TGTGCCAGCAGCGCAGGGGTTAGCTCTGGAAACACCATATATTTT. This encodes CASSAGVSSGNTIYF. Based on the CDR3 plus reference TRBV9 and TRBJ1-3, the full variable domain is DSGVTQTPKHLITATGQRVTLRCSPRSGDLSVYWYQQSLDQGLQFLIQYYNGEERAKGNILERFSAQQFPDLHSELNLSSLELGDSALYFCASSAGVSSGNTIYFGEGSWLTVV.

The chain combines TRBV5-1 with TRBJ1-2; 7 bases match TRBD1. V shed 0 bases, J shed 6 bases, and the junction held 5 bases outside the gene matches. The CDR3 spans 14 residues. Germline V gene data show CDR1 as SGHRS and CDR2 as YFSETQ. In nucleotides, the CDR3 is TGCGCCAGCAGCTTGGCGCGAGGGGGCGATGGCTACACCTTC. Residues: CASSLARGGDGYTF.

The V call is TRBV28, the J call TRBJ1-2, with 8 bases that match TRBD1. V dropped 6 bases and J dropped 1; count of bases not matched to a gene: 13. This CDR3 has 17 amino acids. Germline lookup yields CDR1 MDHEN and CDR2 SYDVKM. CDR3 amino acids: CASRDALTGALNYGYTF. In nucleotides, the CDR3 is TGTGCCAGCAGGGATGCCTTGACAGGGGCCCTTAACTATGGCTACACCTTC.

The V call is TRBV5-5, the J call TRBJ1-3, with D possibly being TRBD1 (5 bases). CDR3 length: 16 amino acids. V lost 4 bases, J lost 0 bases, and 14 bases lay in between. The germline CDR1 and CDR2 sequences are SGHKS and YYEKEE (reference sequence). The CDR3 region is CASSPTRAVSGNTIYF. The DNA of the CDR3 is TGTGCCAGCAGCCCGACCAGGGCTGTCTCTGGAAACACCATATATTTT.

This chain joins TRBV3-1 (or the pseudogene TRBV3-2) and TRBJ1-2; tentatively, D is TRBD1 (5 bases). Trimming pared 1 base from V and 7 bases from J, leaving 16 bases between. Per the germline V gene, CDR1 is LGHDT and CDR2 is YNNKEL (reference sequence). The length of the CDR3 is 15 residues. This chain's CDR3 is CASSQAQARGGGYTF. CDR3 nucleotides: TGTGCCAGCAGCCAAGCCCAAGCGCGGGGGGGTGGCTACACCTTC.

This clone was seen only a few times. V and J are TRBV6-5 and TRBJ1-4; perhaps TRBD1 as D (6 bases). The germline V gene encodes CDR1 MNHEY and CDR2 SVGAGI. The V gene lost 6 bases and the J gene lost 10 bases, with 21 bases spanning the gap. The CDR3 sequence is 15 residues long. The CDR3 DNA is TGTGCCAGCAGAAAACGGGCCAGGGGCGAGGGAAAACTGTTTTTT. The encoded protein is CASRKRARGEGKLFF.

The chain couples TRBV27 to TRBJ1-1; 7 bases fit TRBD1. Germline-derived CDR1 and CDR2 are MNHEY and SMNVEV (reference sequence). V dropped 7 bases and J dropped 5; count of bases not matched to a gene: 13. The CDR3 is 15 amino acids. The CDR3 DNA reads as TGTGCCAGCACCAAAGAAGGGAAGGGGGCAACTGAAGCTTTCTTT. This gives the protein CASTKEGKGATEAFF.

The CDR3 here is CASIEMGRLAGDSGETQYF. The CDR3 DNA follows: TGTGCCAGCATCGAAATGGGTAGACTAGCGGGGGATTCGGGAGAGACCCAGTACTTC. The J gene is TRBJ2-5, the V gene TRBV27; 12 bases align to TRBD2. From germline, CDR1 is MNHEY and CDR2 SMNVEV (reference sequence). The CDR3 length is 19 residues. V was clipped by 7 bases and J by 4 bases; unmatched bases: 19.

This clone was recorded once. The CDR3: CATLEVGGNGEQFF. CDR3 sequence (DNA): TGTGCCACCCTCGAGGTAGGGGGAAATGGTGAGCAGTTCTTC. The chain is built from TRBV10-3 and TRBJ2-1; tentatively, D is TRBD1 (6 bases). CDR1 and CDR2 from the germline V gene are ENHRY and SYGVKD. This CDR3 has 14 amino acids. Trimming took 10 bases from V and 9 from J, leaving 22 bases between them.

This chain joins TRBV29-1 and TRBJ1-1; D gene uncertain. Germline V gene data show CDR1 as SQVTM and CDR2 as ANQGSEA. Trimming stripped 2 bases from V and 7 bases from J, with 8 bases between. The CDR3 covers 11 residues. The CDR3 region is CSVESSGEAFF. The CDR3 region has the DNA TGCAGCGTTGAATCGTCCGGTGAAGCTTTCTTT.

This rearrangement joins TRBV19 to TRBJ2-2; TRBD1 matches 11 bases. Per germline, CDR1 LNHDA and CDR2 SQIVND (reference sequence). Losses at the gene ends were 7 bases for V and 5 bases for J; bases not matched to a gene: 9. The CDR3 runs 16 residues. The CDR3 bases are TGTGCCAGTACCCCCCGGACAGGGGGCGCAACCGGGGAGCTGTTTTTT. Protein product: CASTPRTGGATGELFF.

This clone appeared once. The chain recombines TRBV5-1 with TRBJ1-5; the D is unclear. V was clipped by 2 bases and J by 6 bases, with 12 bases between them. CDR3 length: 14 residues. Germline values: CDR1 SGHRS, CDR2 YFSETQ. This chain's CDR3 is CASSFSVFGQPQHF. CDR3 sequence (DNA): TGCGCCAGCAGCTTCAGTGTTTTTGGTCAGCCCCAGCATTTT. The whole variable domain, filled in from reference TRBV5-1 and TRBJ1-5, reads KAGVTQTPRYLIKTRGQQVTLSCSPISGHRSVSWYQQTPGQGLQFLFEYFSETQRNKGNFPGRFSGRQFSNSRSEMNVSTLELGDSALYLCASSFSVFGQPQHFGDGTRLSIL.